This T cell receptor beta chain was observed in a study of CD8 T cells in ankylosing spondylitis. Whole-study results and caveats: One TCR beta motif, made up of roughly eight highly homologous variants, appeared characteristic of ankylosing spondylitis blood.

Generation of TCR beta libraries employed quantitative 5'-RACE incorporating molecular barcodes. Via MiXCR, TCRdb re-called the 5' RACE reads, giving one row per CDR3 protein. There are about 800,000 distinct CDR3 sequences in the sample; roughly 12% occur only once, and approximately 0.46% lies in the top ten. Trimming removed 0 bases at V and 6 bases at J, with 12 bases between. In germline, CDR1 is ENHRY, CDR2 SYGVKD. The CDR3 is 16 amino acids. In this sample, this clonotype turned up a few times. The antigen is not known. The sequence was obtained from a male donor with ankylosing spondylitis. The V call is TRBV10-3, the J call TRBJ1-6, with D perhaps TRBD1 (5 bases). Source material: blood, either unsorted or a sorted T cell fraction (not recorded which). For the CDR3, the DNA is TGTGCCATCAGTGAGTCTTGGGGGTTAGTTAATTCACCCCTCCACTTT. Its protein product is CAISESWGLVNSPLHF.